This T cell receptor (beta chain) was documented in a study of CD8 T cells in Susac syndrome (dated by TCRdb to between 2018 and 2020). Regarding the study in general: Whether CD8+ T cell activation and differentiation in Susac syndrome was antigen driven was tested using repertoire sequencing. The study compared CD8+ T cell repertoire clonality among over 9 healthy donors, approximately 14 Susac syndrome patients and about 16 multiple sclerosis patients.

As to this clonotype: What antigen it recognizes has not been identified. No much larger clone exists at a distance of one base, and base qualities are not known.

RNA was extracted with the RNeasy kit and 0.5 to 1 ug was reverse transcribed using random hexamers. The immunoSEQ multiplex PCR assay, which covers 54 Vbeta and 13 Jbeta segments, was used to amplify TCR beta CDR3 regions. PCR amplification bias was corrected by using a synthetic template baseline for primer optimization and computational correction. Processing in the source paper ran as follows. Reads were annotated to V, D and J genes per IMGT and analyzed with immunoSEQ Analyzer, keeping only productive sequences. To calculate clonality, Shannon entropy was normalized by log2 of the number of productive unique sequences and then subtracted from one. Public and private clones were assessed among the 100 most prevalent clones of each patient and control. A clone was defined as Susac-specific if it was absent from the healthy and MS cohorts, from some 1,100 published viral clones and from other ImmuneACCESS disease sequences. Through fastp at Q25 and MiXCR, TCRdb rebuilt clones from the public reads, retaining in-frame beta chains. All rows with the same CDR3 protein become a single entry with the most common DNA and genes. The V and J calls shown here were made by TCRdb, not taken from the authors' results. The sample table contains about 300,000 distinct CDR3 sequences; only one count was recorded for around 85% of them. Jointly, the top ten make up approximately 0.2% of the sample.

Peripheral blood CD8+ and CD4+ T cells from healthy donors, Susac syndrome patients and multiple sclerosis patients were profiled by high-throughput TCR beta sequencing. The multiple sclerosis controls were treatment-naive patients whose relapsing-remitting disease, either stable or active, fulfilled the revised McDonald criteria. Bulk CD8+ and CD4+ T cells were purified magnetically by negative isolation, whereas CD8+ TEMRA cells were enriched by FACS. Blood was collected in EDTA tubes and processed within 24 hours, with PBMCs isolated through density gradient centrifugation. PBMCs intended for TCR sequencing were cryopreserved in liquid nitrogen and thawed later in a water bath at 37 degrees C. The sorted or isolated CD4+, CD8+ and CD8+ TEMRA cells had a purity of 90% or higher. Overall study results and their limits: The number of individuals in the TCR sequencing and HLA analysis was recognized as being relatively small.

Input material: CD8+ T cells from PBMCs. The receptor's source is a human donor with multiple sclerosis.

The CDR3 region reads CATSDPPRTGASNEQFF. The DNA reads TGTGCCACCAGTGACCCCCCAAGGACAGGGGCTAGTAATGAGCAGTTCTTC. Recombination linked TRBV24-1 to TRBJ2-1, with 9 middle bases fitting TRBD1. The germline V gene specifies KGHDR as CDR1 and SFDVKD as CDR2. V and J are trimmed by 4 bases and 7 bases, and the gene matches miss 13 bases of the junction. The CDR3 runs 17 amino acids, cysteine and phenylalanine included. Of all the DNA, just the CDR3 is kept, 51 bases in frame from base 1.